This T cell receptor (beta chain) was identified in a study of blood T cell repertoires in COVID-19. Per the original data handling: Nucleated cell counts were estimated from reference gene primer amplification. Assay used: immunoSEQ multiplex PCR; TCRdb lists only in-frame clones, some missing. The V and J calls and clone size are taken from that table; D and trimming were inferred from the DNA. Counted here are 150,000 to 200,000 clones, about 88% occurring once; the ten biggest clones make up roughly 2.5%. Patients of the Seattle cohort, enrolled during active infection, were followed longitudinally. Germline V CDR1 and CDR2: MNHEY, SVGAGI. Trimming took off 8 bases at V and 7 bases at J, with 10 bases between the two ends. The CDR3 runs to 11 residues.

Sequencing was done on a sample of peripheral blood. The chain recombines TRBV6-5 with TRBJ2-3, with a weak D call TRBD2 (6 bases). The clonotype originates from an elderly woman with COVID-19, enrolled during active disease. CDR3 region: CASVRGNTQYF. As DNA, the CDR3 is TGTGCCAGCGTGCGCGGGAATACGCAGTATTTT.